This is a list of T cell receptor beta chains from one sample in a study of blood T cell repertoires in COVID-19. Using immunoSEQ multiplex PCR, the repertoire was profiled, and TCRdb retains in-frame clones only, with some absent. The sample includes over 25,000 clones, around 85% of them seen just once. Sequenced material: peripheral blood. These receptors originate from a human donor in a cohort sampled during active COVID-19. Each CDR3 is given with its conserved first and last residue. Each record gives: J gene, D gene, V gene, clone size, CDR3 DNA, CDR3 protein. D genes are given only for firm matches. Not all rows give a size; the values are once, few, many and, for expanded clones, a class.

>TRBJ2-1|TRBD2|TRBV19|.
TGTGCCAGTAAACTAGCGGGATCCTACAATGAGCAGTTCTTC
CASKLAGSYNEQFF
>TRBJ2-1|.|TRBV7-9|.
TGTGCCAGCAGCTCGAAGGGGGGGGTGCGGGCCTACAATGAGCAGTTCTTC
CASSSKGGVRAYNEQFF
>TRBJ2-7|.|TRBV29-1|.
TGCAGCGTTGGGCTCCTGGAGGGGCAGTTTGGCGAGCAGTACTTC
CSVGLLEGQFGEQYF
>TRBJ2-7|.|TRBV18|few
TGTGCCAGCTCACCGATAACCGGGACACCGCCTTACGAGCAGTACTTC
CASSPITGTPPYEQYF
>TRBJ2-7|.|TRBV15|.
TGTGCCACCAGCACCCCCTGGAGGGCCCACGAGCAGTACTTC
CATSTPWRAHEQYF
>TRBJ1-2|.|TRBV10-3|.
TGTGCCATCAGTGAGTCTGTGGCACGCGGGTATGGCTACACCTTC
CAISESVARGYGYTF
>TRBJ2-4|TRBD2|TRBV28|.
TGTGCCAGCAGTTTGCTTCAACCGGGACTAGCGGGAGGGGCTAACAAAAACATTCAGTACTTC
CASSLLQPGLAGGANKNIQYF
>TRBJ1-2|.|TRBV24-1|.
TGTGCCACCAGTGATCCAACTACCAACGGCTACACCTTC
CATSDPTTNGYTF
>TRBJ2-2|TRBD1|TRBV29-1|.
TGCAGCGTCCCGGGACAGGGGTCCGGGGAGCTGTTTTTT
CSVPGQGSGELFF
>TRBJ2-5|TRBD2|TRBV28|.
TGTGCCAGCAGTTTTCCCTCCGGGACTAGCGACAGGCTCGTCCAAGAGACCCAGTACTTC
CASSFPSGTSDRLVQETQYF
>TRBJ2-2|TRBD2|TRBV28|once
TGTGCAGGGGGACTAGCAACTACCGGGGAGCTGTTTTTT
CAGGLATTGELFF
>TRBJ2-3|.|TRBV9|.
TGTGCCAGCAGCCTTGGGCAGAAAGATACGCAGTATTTT
CASSLGQKDTQYF
>TRBJ2-3|.|TRBV29-1|once
TGCAGCGTTGGGCAACGTGATACGCAGTATTTT
CSVGQRDTQYF
>TRBJ2-2|.|TRBV19|.
TGTGCCAGTAGTATGCCTAGCGTCGAGAACACCGGGGAGCTGTTTTTT
CASSMPSVENTGELFF